This T cell receptor (beta chain) was identified during a study of cytomegalovirus exposure and HLA in healthy donors. Primers for the PCR totalled 60 Vbeta and 13 Jbeta. Sequencing was performed with immunoSEQ multiplex PCR; in TCRdb, only in-frame clones are kept and a portion is missing. The profile covers 150,000 to 200,000 clones, with around 80% appearing a single time and 1.5% taken by the ten largest. This clone was seen more than once but under ten times. The sample contains more than one DNA sequence encoding this CDR3. Germline V gene sequence: CDR1 SGHTA, CDR2 FQGNSA. The length of the CDR3 is 14 residues. Trimming took 6 bases from V and 4 from J; bases not matched to a gene: 5. Healthy bone marrow donors made up the cohort.

The chain employs TRBV7-2 and TRBJ2-7; 11 nucleotides agree with TRBD2. This TCR was sampled from a man aged 40-55 years in good health and CMV-seronegative. The material sequenced was PBMCs. Here the CDR3 reads CASRGTSGYYEQYF. DNA for the CDR3: TGTGCCAGCAGGGGGACTAGCGGCTATTACGAGCAGTACTTC.